This TCR beta chain was recovered during a study of blood T cells in healthy people across ages. Turning to the study itself: About one barcoded beta molecule was captured per two T cells (by template switching). Study-wide points: More naive CD4+ cells and higher diversity were found in long-lived than in aged donors. Across the age range, TCR beta diversity per million T cells fell in a roughly linear way.

V shed 2 bases and J shed 6 bases, with 8 bases lying between them. CDR1 and CDR2 (germline): LGHNT, FRNRAP. This CDR3 is 14 amino acids long. A sample-barcoded 5' primer and a J-beta primer mix were used in a second PCR of roughly 7 to 11 cycles. Every cDNA molecule carried a tag from a template-switch adaptor bearing 12 random nucleotides. TCRdb used MiXCR to reprocess the 5' RACE reads, holding one entry per CDR3 protein. Here the sample spans around 650,000 distinct CDR3 sequences, around 41% being singletons. Concerning this clonotype: As yet, its antigen is unknown.

This TCR was recovered from a man of 80 years or more in good health. The chain combines TRBV12-5 with TRBJ1-6, with D unclear. What was sequenced was blood. This CDR3 reads CASGLRSRNSPLHF. DNA for the CDR3: TGTGCTAGTGGTTTGCGCAGCCGTAATTCACCCCTCCACTTT.